This TCR beta chain was sequenced during a study of CD8+ T cells in alopecia areata. On this clone: No antigen is known for it.

Findings and limits, study-wide: Scalp clonality and expanded CD8+ clones among the top 100 fell significantly with tofacitinib.

This CDR3 has 15 residues. The ends were cut back, 6 bases at V and 6 bases at J, with 17 bases in the middle. Looked up from germline, CDR1 is ENHRY and CDR2 is SYGVKD. This sample's treatment: oral pan-JAK inhibitor, 5-10 mg twice daily. Extracted RNA was reverse transcribed into cDNA, the sequencing template. The assay was immunoSEQ multiplex PCR, and TCRdb's table has in-frame clones only and misses some. This table holds more than 110,000 clones, 54% found once. The sequence was obtained from a human donor with alopecia areata. The gene calls are TRBV10-3 and TRBJ1-4, with D perhaps TRBD1 (6 bases). The sample was CD8+ T cells sorted from blood, taken at week 4, from a patient treated with tofacitinib. DNA for the CDR3: TGTGCCATCAGAGGACAGCTCGACAAGGATGAAAAACTGTTTTTT. It yields the protein CAIRGQLDKDEKLFF.